What follows describes a single T cell receptor (beta chain). The antigen remains undetermined. Trimming cost V 7 bases and J 0 bases; bases outside gene matches: 8. There are 15 residues in the CDR3. In germline, CDR1 is MNHNS, CDR2 SASEGT. The method was immunoSEQ multiplex PCR; TCRdb's version includes in-frame clones alone and lacks a portion of them. There are more than 75,000 clones in the sample; roughly 90% occur only once, and 0.3% to 0.45% lies in the top ten. The source of the sample is a study of graft-versus-host responses after intestinal transplantation. Points from the study as a whole: Investigators detected GvH clones in recipient marrow, with some emerging earlier in ileum or blood.

Sample: unstimulated CD4+ T cells sorted from spleen or lymph node cells, taken before transplant. The source of this sequence is a human donor who was the organ donor for an intestinal transplant. This sequence joins TRBV6-1 and TRBJ2-7, with 8 nucleotides matching TRBD2. The CDR3 reads CASTWLSGGSYEQYF. The CDR3 DNA follows: TGTGCCAGCACTTGGCTAAGCGGGGGCTCCTACGAGCAGTACTTC.